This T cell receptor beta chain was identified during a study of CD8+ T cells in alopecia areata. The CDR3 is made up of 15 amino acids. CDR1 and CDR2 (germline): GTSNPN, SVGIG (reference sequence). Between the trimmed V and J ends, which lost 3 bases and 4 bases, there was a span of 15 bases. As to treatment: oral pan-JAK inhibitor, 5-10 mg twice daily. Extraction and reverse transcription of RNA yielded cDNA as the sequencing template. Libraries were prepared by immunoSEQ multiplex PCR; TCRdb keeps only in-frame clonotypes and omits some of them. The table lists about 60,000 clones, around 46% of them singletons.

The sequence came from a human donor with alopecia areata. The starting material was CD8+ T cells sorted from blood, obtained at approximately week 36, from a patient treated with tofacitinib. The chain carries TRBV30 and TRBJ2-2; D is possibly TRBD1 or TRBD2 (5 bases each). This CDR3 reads CAWSQGAGATGELFF. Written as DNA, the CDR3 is TGTGCCTGGAGCCAAGGGGCCGGGGCCACCGGGGAGCTGTTTTTT.